The table lists the clone carrying this T cell receptor beta chain with a count of one. The data belong to a study of cytomegalovirus exposure and HLA in healthy donors. PCR was performed using 60 Vbeta and 13 Jbeta primers. Sequencing was performed with immunoSEQ multiplex PCR; in TCRdb, only in-frame clones are kept and a portion is missing. The sample gives 120,000 or so clones, 70% to 85% of which show up once; 4% is in the top ten. This CDR3 contains 17 residues. Per germline, CDR1 SGHDT and CDR2 YYEEEE. V was cut by 0 bases and J by 0 bases, with 12 bases left in between. The sample consisted of PBMCs. This chain links TRBV5-6 with TRBJ1-4; a weak D match, TRBD1 (6 bases). This TCR derives from a man in his forties in good health and CMV-seropositive. The CDR3 coding sequence is TGTGCCAGCAGCTTGGGCGTTAGGGGGACAACTAATGAAAAACTGTTTTTT. Translation gives CASSLGVRGTTNEKLFF.